The present T cell receptor beta chain was sequenced within a study of T cells in Graves' hyperthyroidism and ophthalmopathy. The overall study: Peripheral blood was collected at initial diagnosis, before any treatment. General study findings and limits: Ophthalmopathy was told apart from stable hyperthyroidism by a 13 V-J model. The model foresaw ophthalmopathy a median approximately 6.3 months prior to onset.

The CDR3 extends over 15 amino acids. V shed 6 bases, J shed 1 base, and the junction held 7 bases outside the gene matches. Authors of the study amplified TCR beta CDR3 regions from RNA transcripts. A set of HTBI primers served as the primers for a first-round RT-PCR of the TCR CDR3. TCRdb passed the multiplex PCR reads through MiXCR, listing each CDR3 protein once. The sample has around 300,000 distinct CDR3 sequences; around 25% are singletons. This clonotype was observed once. What it recognizes is unknown. Sequences were obtained from blood. The J gene is TRBJ2-5, the V gene TRBV12-3 or TRBV12-4; 8 nucleotides align to TRBD1. This receptor was taken from a man aged 35 to 55 with Graves' hyperthyroidism that later progressed to Graves' ophthalmopathy. Here the CDR3 DNA reads TGTGCCAGCAGCCCGGACAGGGAGCGCCAAGAGACCCAGTACTTC. Translation gives CASSPDRERQETQYF.